The rows below give T cell receptor beta chains drawn from one sample of a study of T cell changes during pregnancy in multiple sclerosis. Clones were sequenced by immunoSEQ multiplex PCR, and TCRdb holds only the in-frame ones, with some missing. The sample lists about 54,000 clones; more than 80% were seen once. This specimen was CD4+ T cells from peripheral blood mononuclear cells, taken in the first trimester of pregnancy. These receptors all stem from a female donor with multiple sclerosis, enrolled in a pregnancy study. Both conserved end residues are part of each CDR3. D genes are given only for firm matches. The size field is filled for only some rows; it gives once, few, many or a size class.

j_gene: TRBJ2-7
d_gene: TRBD1
v_gene: TRBV29-1
abundance: .
len: 15
CDR3aa: CSVGRGGQGSYEQYF
CDR3nt: TGCAGCGTTGGTCGAGGGGGACAGGGGAGCTACGAGCAGTACTTC

j_gene: TRBJ2-7
d_gene: TRBD2
v_gene: TRBV5-4
abundance: .
len: 15
CDR3aa: CASSRWGGTSYEQYF
CDR3nt: TGTGCCAGCAGCCGTTGGGGGGGTACCTCCTACGAGCAGTACTTC

j_gene: TRBJ2-7
d_gene: .
v_gene: TRBV4-2
abundance: .
len: 18
CDR3aa: CASSQAKETGGYSYEQYF
CDR3nt: TGTGCCAGCAGCCAAGCTAAAGAAACGGGGGGCTATTCCTACGAGCAGTACTTC

j_gene: TRBJ1-5
d_gene: TRBD1
v_gene: TRBV29-1
abundance: few
len: 13
CDR3aa: CSAGQGANQPQHF
CDR3nt: TGCAGCGCTGGACAGGGGGCTAATCAGCCCCAGCATTTT

j_gene: TRBJ1-4
d_gene: TRBD1
v_gene: TRBV5-4
abundance: .
len: 15
CDR3aa: CASSYTGTGSEKLFF
CDR3nt: TGTGCCAGCAGCTATACTGGGACAGGGAGTGAAAAACTGTTTTTT

j_gene: TRBJ1-3
d_gene: .
v_gene: TRBV15
abundance: .
len: 14
CDR3aa: CATSRDVSGNTIYF
CDR3nt: TGTGCCACCAGCAGAGACGTTTCTGGAAACACCATATATTTT

j_gene: TRBJ2-3
d_gene: TRBD2
v_gene: TRBV5-1
abundance: .
len: 18
CDR3aa: CASSVLGTSGPSTDTQYF
CDR3nt: TGCGCCAGCAGCGTCCTCGGGACTAGCGGGCCCAGCACAGATACGCAGTATTTT

j_gene: TRBJ2-1
d_gene: .
v_gene: TRBV5-1
abundance: .
len: 15
CDR3aa: CASSLRGSRYNEQFF
CDR3nt: TGCGCCAGCAGCTTAAGGGGGAGTCGGTACAATGAGCAGTTCTTC

j_gene: TRBJ1-4
d_gene: .
v_gene: TRBV13
abundance: .
len: 15
CDR3aa: CASSLGRGGDEKLFF
CDR3nt: TGTGCCAGCAGCTTAGGCCGGGGCGGGGATGAAAAACTGTTTTTT

j_gene: TRBJ2-1
d_gene: TRBD1
v_gene: TRBV7-3
abundance: .
len: 14
CDR3aa: CASSKDRGQDEQFF
CDR3nt: TGTGCCAGCAGTAAAGACAGGGGGCAAGATGAGCAGTTCTTC

j_gene: TRBJ1-1
d_gene: .
v_gene: TRBV11-3
abundance: once
len: 12
CDR3aa: CASSGTPSGAFF
CDR3nt: TGTGCCAGCAGCGGGACTCCCTCAGGAGCTTTCTTT

j_gene: TRBJ2-2
d_gene: TRBD2
v_gene: TRBV28
abundance: .
len: 22
CDR3aa: CASSLWRDNRLAGGTNTGELFF
CDR3nt: TGTGCCAGCAGTTTGTGGCGGGACAACAGATTAGCGGGAGGAACGAACACCGGGGAGCTGTTTTTT

j_gene: TRBJ2-3
d_gene: TRBD2
v_gene: TRBV5-1
abundance: .
len: 17
CDR3aa: CASSWPLAGGSTDTQYF
CDR3nt: TGCGCCAGCAGCTGGCCGCTAGCGGGAGGGAGCACAGATACGCAGTATTTT

j_gene: TRBJ2-1
d_gene: TRBD1
v_gene: TRBV11-2
abundance: .
len: 15
CDR3aa: CAGSRTGQGLYEQFF
CDR3nt: TGTGCCGGATCGAGAACGGGACAGGGGTTGTATGAGCAGTTCTTC

j_gene: TRBJ1-6
d_gene: .
v_gene: TRBV19
abundance: .
len: 14
CDR3aa: CASSIPGASSPLHF
CDR3nt: TGTGCCAGTAGTATTCCAGGGGCAAGTTCACCCCTCCACTTT